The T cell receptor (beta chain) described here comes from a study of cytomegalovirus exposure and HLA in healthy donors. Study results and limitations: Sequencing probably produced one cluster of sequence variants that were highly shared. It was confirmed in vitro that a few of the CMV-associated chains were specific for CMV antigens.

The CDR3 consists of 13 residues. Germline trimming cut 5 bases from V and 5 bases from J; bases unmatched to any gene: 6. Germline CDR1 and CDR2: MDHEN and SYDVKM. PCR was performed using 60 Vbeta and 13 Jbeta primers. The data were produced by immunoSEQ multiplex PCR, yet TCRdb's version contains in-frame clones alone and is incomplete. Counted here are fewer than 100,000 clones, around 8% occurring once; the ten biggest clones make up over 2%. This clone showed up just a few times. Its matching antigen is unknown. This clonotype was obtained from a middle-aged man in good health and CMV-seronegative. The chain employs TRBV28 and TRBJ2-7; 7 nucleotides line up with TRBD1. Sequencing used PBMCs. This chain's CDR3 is CASSTGQLDEQYF. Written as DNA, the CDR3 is TGTGCCAGCAGTACGGGACAGTTGGACGAGCAGTACTTC.